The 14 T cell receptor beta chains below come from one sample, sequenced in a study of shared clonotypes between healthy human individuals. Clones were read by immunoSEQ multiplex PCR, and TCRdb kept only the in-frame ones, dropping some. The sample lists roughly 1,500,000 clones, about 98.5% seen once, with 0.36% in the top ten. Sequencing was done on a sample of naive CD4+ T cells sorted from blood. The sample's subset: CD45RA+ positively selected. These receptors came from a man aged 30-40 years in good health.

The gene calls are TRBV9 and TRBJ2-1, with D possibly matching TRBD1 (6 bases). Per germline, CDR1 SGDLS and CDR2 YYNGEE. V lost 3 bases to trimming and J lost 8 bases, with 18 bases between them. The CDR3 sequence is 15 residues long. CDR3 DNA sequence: TGTGCCAGCAGCGCAACAGGGATCCCGGGGTATGAGCAGTTCTTC. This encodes CASSATGIPGYEQFF. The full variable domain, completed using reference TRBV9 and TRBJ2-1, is DSGVTQTPKHLITATGQRVTLRCSPRSGDLSVYWYQQSLDQGLQFLIQYYNGEERAKGNILERFSAQQFPDLHSELNLSSLELGDSALYFCASSATGIPGYEQFFGPGTRLTVL.

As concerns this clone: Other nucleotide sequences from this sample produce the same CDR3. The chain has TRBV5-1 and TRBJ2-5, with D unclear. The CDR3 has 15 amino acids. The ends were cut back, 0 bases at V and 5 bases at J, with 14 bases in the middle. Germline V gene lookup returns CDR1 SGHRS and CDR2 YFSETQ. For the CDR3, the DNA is TGCGCCAGCAGCTTGGCCGGACCATCTTTTGAGACCCAGTACTTC. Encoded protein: CASSLAGPSFETQYF.

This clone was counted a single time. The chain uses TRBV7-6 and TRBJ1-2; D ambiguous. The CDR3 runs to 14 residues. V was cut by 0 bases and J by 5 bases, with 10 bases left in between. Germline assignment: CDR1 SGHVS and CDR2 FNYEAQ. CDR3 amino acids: CASSLANSRYGYTF. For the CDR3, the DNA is TGTGCCAGCAGCTTAGCGAACAGTCGGTATGGCTACACCTTC.

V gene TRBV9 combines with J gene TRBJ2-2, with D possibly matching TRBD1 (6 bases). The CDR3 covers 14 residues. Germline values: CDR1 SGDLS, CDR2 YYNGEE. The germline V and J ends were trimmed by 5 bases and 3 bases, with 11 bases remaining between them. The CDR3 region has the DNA TGTGCCAGCAGTGACAGGACCCACACCGGGGAGCTGTTTTTT. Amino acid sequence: CASSDRTHTGELFF.

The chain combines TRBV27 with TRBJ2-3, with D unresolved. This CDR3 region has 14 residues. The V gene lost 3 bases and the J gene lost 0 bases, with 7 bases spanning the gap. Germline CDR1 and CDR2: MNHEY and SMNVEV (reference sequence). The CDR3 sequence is CASSLVRSTDTQYF. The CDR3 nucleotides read TGTGCCAGCAGTTTGGTGCGCAGCACAGATACGCAGTATTTT.

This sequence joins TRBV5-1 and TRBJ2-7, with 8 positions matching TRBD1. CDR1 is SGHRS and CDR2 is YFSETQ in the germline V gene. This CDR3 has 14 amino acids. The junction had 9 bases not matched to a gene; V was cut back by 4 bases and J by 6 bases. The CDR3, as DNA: TGCGCCAGCAGCGCGGGACAGGTCGCAGGCGAGCAGTACTTC. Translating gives CASSAGQVAGEQYF. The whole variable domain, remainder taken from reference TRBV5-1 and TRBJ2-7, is KAGVTQTPRYLIKTRGQQVTLSCSPISGHRSVSWYQQTPGQGLQFLFEYFSETQRNKGNFPGRFSGRQFSNSRSEMNVSTLELGDSALYLCASSAGQVAGEQYFGPGTRLTVT.

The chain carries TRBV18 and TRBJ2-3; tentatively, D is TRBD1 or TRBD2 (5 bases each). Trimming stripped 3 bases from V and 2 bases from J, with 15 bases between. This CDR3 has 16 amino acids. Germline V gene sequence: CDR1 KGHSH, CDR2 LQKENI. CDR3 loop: CASSPKRDGYTDTQYF. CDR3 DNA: TGTGCCAGCTCACCGAAGAGGGACGGATACACAGATACGCAGTATTTT.

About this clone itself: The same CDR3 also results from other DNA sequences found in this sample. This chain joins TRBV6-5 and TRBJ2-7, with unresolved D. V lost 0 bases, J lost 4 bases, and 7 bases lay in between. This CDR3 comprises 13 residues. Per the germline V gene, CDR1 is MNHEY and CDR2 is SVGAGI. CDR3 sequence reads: CASSYSFGYEQYF. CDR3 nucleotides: TGTGCCAGCAGTTACTCGTTTGGGTACGAGCAGTACTTC.

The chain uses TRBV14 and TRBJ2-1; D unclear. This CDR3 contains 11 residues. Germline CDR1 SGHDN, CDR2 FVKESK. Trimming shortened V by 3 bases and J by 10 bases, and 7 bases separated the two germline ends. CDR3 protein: CASSQATEQFF. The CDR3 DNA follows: TGTGCCAGCAGCCAGGCGACAGAGCAGTTCTTC.

The CDR3 coding sequence is TGTGCCAGCACCTCCGATCGGGGCAGCTACGAGCAGTACTTC. It translates to CASTSDRGSYEQYF. This chain connects TRBV7-9 to TRBJ2-7, with D perhaps given as TRBD1 or TRBD2 (5 bases each). V was cut by 7 bases and J by 3 bases, with 16 bases left in between. Germline V gives CDR1 SEHNR, CDR2 FQNEAQ (reference sequence). CDR3 size: 14 residues. Looking up the rest from reference TRBV7-9 and TRBJ2-7 gives the full variable domain: DTGVSQNPRHKITKRGQNVTFRCDPISEHNRLYWYRQTLGQGPEFLTYFQNEAQLEKSRLLSDRFSAERPKGSFSTLEIQRTEQGDSAMYLCASTSDRGSYEQYFGPGTRLTVT.

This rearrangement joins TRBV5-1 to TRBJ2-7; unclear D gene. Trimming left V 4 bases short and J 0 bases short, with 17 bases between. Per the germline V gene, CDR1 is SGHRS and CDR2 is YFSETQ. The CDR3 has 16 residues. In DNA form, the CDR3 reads TGCGCCAGCAGCACCATAGGCGGTAACAGCTCCTACGAGCAGTACTTC. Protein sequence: CASSTIGGNSSYEQYF.

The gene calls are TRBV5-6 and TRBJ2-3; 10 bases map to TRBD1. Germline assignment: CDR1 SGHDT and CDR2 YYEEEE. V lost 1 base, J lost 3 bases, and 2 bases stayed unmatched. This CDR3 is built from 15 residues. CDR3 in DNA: TGTGCCAGCAGCTTGTTGGACAGGGGGACAGATACGCAGTATTTT. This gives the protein CASSLLDRGTDTQYF.

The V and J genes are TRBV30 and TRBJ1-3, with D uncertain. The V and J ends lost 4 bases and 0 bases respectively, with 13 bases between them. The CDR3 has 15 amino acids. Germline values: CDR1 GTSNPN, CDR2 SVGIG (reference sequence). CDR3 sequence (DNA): TGTGCCTGGAACGGTGTGCCTTTCTCTGGAAACACCATATATTTT. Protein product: CAWNGVPFSGNTIYF.

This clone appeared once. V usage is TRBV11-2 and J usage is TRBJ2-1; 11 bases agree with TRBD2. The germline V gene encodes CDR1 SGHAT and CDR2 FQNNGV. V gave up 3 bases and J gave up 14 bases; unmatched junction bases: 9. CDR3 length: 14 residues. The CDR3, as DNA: TGTGCCAGCAGCTTCGGGGGGACTAGCGGATCGGAGTTCTTC. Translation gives CASSFGGTSGSEFF. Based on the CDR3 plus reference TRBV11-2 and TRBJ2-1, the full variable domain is EAGVAQSPRYKIIEKRQSVAFWCNPISGHATLYWYQQILGQGPKLLIQFQNNGVVDDSQLPKDRFSAERLKGVDSTLKIQPAKLEDSAVYLCASSFGGTSGSEFFGPGTRLTVL.